These 4 T cell receptor beta chains were all obtained from the same sample, sequenced in a study of shared clonotypes between healthy human individuals (TCRdb year 2020). CD8 naive samples consisted of CD45RO-negative cells that were positively selected for CCR7, yielding a CD45RA+CCR7+ population without TemRA cells. Library creation used the immunoSEQ multiplex PCR assay. The source is immuneACCESS, and TCRdb retained only in-frame sequences with V and J called. Part of the clones is not carried over; for the studies checked, unresolved V genes explain less than half of this, and the remainder is unexplained. This sample holds some 630,000 clones; approximately 96% were observed only once. The top ten constitute approximately 0.12% of the sample. Source material: naive CD8+ T cells sorted from blood. Sample cell subset or site, as interpreted from the label and publication: CD45RA+CCR7+. These receptors were obtained from a woman in her twenties or thirties in good health.

This clone was counted once. The chain recombines TRBV4-1 with TRBJ2-3, with a tentative D call TRBD1 (6 bases). CDR1 is MGHRA and CDR2 is YSYEKL in the germline V gene. The V and J ends lost 5 bases and 5 bases respectively, with 20 bases between them. The CDR3 runs 16 residues. The CDR3 region is CASSSIHRTARDTQYF. In DNA, the CDR3 is TGCGCCAGCAGCTCCATCCACCGGACAGCGAGAGATACGCAGTATTTT.

The chain links TRBV4-1 to TRBJ1-5, with TRBD1 as a possible D gene (5 bases). V was cut by 1 base and J by 6 bases, with 13 bases left in between. This CDR3 is 15 amino acids long. CDR1 is MGHRA and CDR2 is YSYEKL in the germline V gene. CDR3 region: CASSQAHGAGQPQHF. The CDR3 bases are TGCGCCAGCAGCCAAGCACATGGGGCTGGTCAGCCCCAGCATTTT.

This clone came up once. This chain's CDR3 is CASSLTGVIGYGYTF. The CDR3 DNA follows: TGTGCCAGCAGTCTGACAGGGGTCATAGGCTATGGCTACACCTTC. The chain uses TRBV27 and TRBJ1-2, with 8 nucleotides matching TRBD1. Trimming cost V 5 bases and J 4 bases; bases outside gene matches: 9. Germline CDR1 MNHEY, CDR2 SMNVEV (reference sequence). The CDR3 totals 15 residues.

The chain is built from TRBV9 and TRBJ1-2; 9 bases agree with TRBD1. Germline CDR1 is SGDLS and CDR2 is YYNGEE. The CDR3 sequence is 15 residues long. Unmatched junction bases numbered 7, after V lost 3 bases and J lost 4 bases. In DNA form, the CDR3 reads TGTGCCAGCAGCGGATGGACAGGGGAAACCTATGGCTACACCTTC. This translates into CASSGWTGETYGYTF.